This T cell receptor (beta chain) was sequenced in a study of cytomegalovirus exposure and HLA in healthy donors. Study-wide results and limits: It was confirmed in vitro that three of the CMV-associated chains were specific for CMV antigens.

The CDR3 loop spans 13 amino acids. Germline CDR1 SGHRS, CDR2 YFSETQ. Trimming stripped 0 bases from V and 6 bases from J, with 7 bases between. PCR primers comprised 60 Vbeta and 13 Jbeta primers. Assay: immunoSEQ multiplex PCR; the TCRdb copy retains only in-frame clones and omits some. The table shows 170,000 or so clones, with approximately 84% occurring only once. On this clone: No antigen is known for it.

V is TRBV5-1 and J is TRBJ2-4, with D perhaps TRBD1 (6 bases). The clonotype comes from a girl aged 5 to 17 in good health and CMV-seropositive. The sequenced material came from PBMCs. The CDR3 protein is CASSLEGVNIQYF. CDR3 DNA sequence: TGCGCCAGCAGCTTGGAGGGGGTAAACATTCAGTACTTC.